This is a list of T cell receptor beta chains from one sample in a study of Tregs in tolerant kidney transplant recipients. The assay was immunoSEQ multiplex PCR, and TCRdb's table has in-frame clones only and misses some. Here the sample spans about 72,000 clones, roughly 92% being singletons. The source material was CD8+ T cells from blood, sampled before the transplant. These receptors were collected from a human donor who received a combined kidney and bone marrow transplant. Each CDR3 is given with its conserved first and last residue. The order of the fields is V gene, D gene, clone size, J gene, CDR3 DNA, CDR3 protein. A D gene is named only where the DNA matches it firmly. The size field is filled for only some rows; it gives once, few, many or a size class.

>TRBV11-3|TRBD1|.|TRBJ1-2
TGTGCCAGCAGCCAAACCGGGACAGGGGGCAGTGGCTACACCTTC
CASSQTGTGGSGYTF
>TRBV5-6|.|few|TRBJ1-1
TGTGCCACGTCGACACTGAACACTGAAGCTTTCTTT
CATSTLNTEAFF
>TRBV19|.|once|TRBJ2-2
TGTGCCACCAGGGGGGAGAACACCGGGGAGCTGTTTTTT
CATRGENTGELFF
>TRBV6-5|.|.|TRBJ2-2
TGTGCCACCGGAGAGGGTTTCGCGAACACCGGGGAGCTGTTTTTT
CATGEGFANTGELFF
>TRBV19|.|.|TRBJ1-1
TGTGCCAGTAGTCAGAGGAAAGAAGCTTTCTTT
CASSQRKEAFF
>TRBV5-4|.|.|TRBJ1-3
TGTGCCAGCAGCTTGAGCGACTCTGGAAACACCATATATTTT
CASSLSDSGNTIYF
>TRBV5-5|TRBD1|.|TRBJ1-5
TGTGCCAGCAGCATCGGACAGGGAGGTCAGCCCCAGCATTTT
CASSIGQGGQPQHF
>TRBV23-1|.|once|TRBJ2-1
TGCGCCAGCAGTCAATCTATATCGGACTCCGTTGGGAATGAGCAGTTCTTC
CASSQSISDSVGNEQFF
>TRBV19|.|few|TRBJ1-3
TGTGCTTCGGACAGCTACTCTGGAAACACCATATATTTT
CASDSYSGNTIYF
>TRBV27|.|.|TRBJ1-2
TGTGCCAGCAGTTTACGCGGGGGGGGCGACTATGGCTACACCTTC
CASSLRGGGDYGYTF
>TRBV9|.|.|TRBJ1-1
TGTGCCAGCAGCGTAGCAGGGTTGAACACTGAAGCTTTCTTT
CASSVAGLNTEAFF
>TRBV27|TRBD2|.|TRBJ2-7
TGTGCCAGCAGTTTATTTCGGGGGGGGTACGAGCAGTACTTC
CASSLFRGGYEQYF
>TRBV4-1|.|once|TRBJ2-7
TGCGCCAGCAGCCAAGTGGAGGGACCAAACTACGAGCAGTACTTC
CASSQVEGPNYEQYF
>TRBV5-6|TRBD2|once|TRBJ2-3
TGTGCCAGCAGCTTGGGGGGAGGGGTCCCAGATACGCAGTATTTT
CASSLGGGVPDTQYF
>TRBV5-6|.|.|TRBJ2-7
TGTGCCAGCACAAAGAAAGCAGGGGTCTACGAGCAGTACTTC
CASTKKAGVYEQYF
>TRBV6-5|.|once|TRBJ2-2
TGTGCCAGCAGCTTGCTAGACTCCGGGGAGCTGTTTTTT
CASSLLDSGELFF
>TRBV19|.|medium-sized|TRBJ1-2
TGTGCCAGAAAGACAGATAACTATGGCTACACCTTC
CARKTDNYGYTF
>TRBV4-3|TRBD2|.|TRBJ2-7
TGCGCCAGCAGCCAGACTAGCGGGAGGGCCCCCGAGCAGTACTTC
CASSQTSGRAPEQYF
>TRBV7-8|TRBD2|.|TRBJ2-7
TGTGCCAGCAGCTTAGTTTCTGCGGCTAGCGGGAGTTTACCCTACGAGCAGTACTTC
CASSLVSAASGSLPYEQYF
>TRBV7-3|.|.|TRBJ2-2
TGTGCCAGCAGCTTAGTTCGCGGGGAGCTGTTTTTT
CASSLVRGELFF
>TRBV5-1|TRBD2|.|TRBJ2-1
TGCGCCAGCAGTCTGGGACTAGCGGGACTCAAGTCCAATGAGCAGTTCTTC
CASSLGLAGLKSNEQFF
>TRBV5-6|TRBD2|.|TRBJ2-7
TGTGCCAGCAGCTGGGGTAGCGGGAGGTACTCCTACGAGCAGTACTTC
CASSWGSGRYSYEQYF
>TRBV27|.|.|TRBJ2-6
TGTGCCAGCAGTTTAGCGGGCTCTGGGGCCAACGTCCTGACTTTC
CASSLAGSGANVLTF
>TRBV9|TRBD1|once|TRBJ2-6
TGTGCCAGCAGAGGCTCCGCGACAGGGCTGTCTGGGGCCAACGTCCTGACTTTC
CASRGSATGLSGANVLTF